The clone carrying this T cell receptor beta chain occurred many times. The antigen is not known. The CDR3 length is 14 residues. The V gene's germline CDR1 is MNHEY and CDR2 SMNVEV (reference sequence). The ends were cut back, 5 bases at V and 6 bases at J, with 16 bases in the middle. This entry belongs to a study of regulatory T cells in long-lasting Graves disease. Study observations and caveats: Having only a small sample size may have limited accuracy.

Time point defined: newly diagnosed GD, antithyroid drugs for less than 3 months. Construction of the TCR library relied on RNA isolated from PBMCs. Construction of the TCR beta libraries employed iRepertoire HTBI primers in conjunction with Arm-PCR of CDR3 regions. TCRdb recomputed calls from the multiplex PCR reads with MiXCR, one row per CDR3 protein. The table includes over 500,000 distinct CDR3 sequences, around 15% detected once. These data are also associated with another study on T cells in Graves' hyperthyroidism and ophthalmopathy.

The TCR sequence derives from a woman aged 30 to 39 with Graves disease. This chain links TRBV27 with TRBJ1-2; no definite D call. Source: peripheral blood mononuclear cells (PBMCs), taken at new diagnosis, from a patient treated with antithyroid drugs. This CDR3 reads CASSPTRMQNGYTF. The CDR3 coding sequence is TGTGCCAGCAGTCCGACAAGGATGCAGAATGGCTACACCTTC.